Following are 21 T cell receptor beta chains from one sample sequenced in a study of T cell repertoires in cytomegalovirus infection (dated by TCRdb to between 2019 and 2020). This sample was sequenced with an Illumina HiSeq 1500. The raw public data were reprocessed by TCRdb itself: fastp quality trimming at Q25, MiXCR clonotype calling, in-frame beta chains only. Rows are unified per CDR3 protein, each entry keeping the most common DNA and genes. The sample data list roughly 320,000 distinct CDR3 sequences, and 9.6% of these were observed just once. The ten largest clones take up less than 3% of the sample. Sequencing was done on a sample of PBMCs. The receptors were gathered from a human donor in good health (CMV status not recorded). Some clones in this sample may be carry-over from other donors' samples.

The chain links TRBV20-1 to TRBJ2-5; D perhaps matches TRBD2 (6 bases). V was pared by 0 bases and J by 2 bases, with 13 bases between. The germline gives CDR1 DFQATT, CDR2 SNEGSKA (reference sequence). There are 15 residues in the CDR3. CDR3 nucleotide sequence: TGCAGTGCTAGAGATCGCGGGGACTGGCAAGAGACCCAGTACTTC. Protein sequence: CSARDRGDWQETQYF.

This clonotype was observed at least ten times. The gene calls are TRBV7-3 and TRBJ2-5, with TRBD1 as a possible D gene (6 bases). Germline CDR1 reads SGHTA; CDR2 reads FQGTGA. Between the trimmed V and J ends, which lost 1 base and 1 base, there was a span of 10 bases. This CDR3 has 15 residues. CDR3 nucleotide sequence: TGTGCCAGCAGCTTAATGGGGGCCAGCCAAGAGACCCAGTACTTC. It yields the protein CASSLMGASQETQYF. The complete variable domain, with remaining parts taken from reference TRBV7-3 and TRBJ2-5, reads GAGVSQTPSNKVTEKGKYVELRCDPISGHTALYWYRQSLGQGPEFLIYFQGTGAADDSGLPNDRFFAVRPEGSVSTLKIQRTERGDSAVYLCASSLMGASQETQYFGPGTRLLVL.

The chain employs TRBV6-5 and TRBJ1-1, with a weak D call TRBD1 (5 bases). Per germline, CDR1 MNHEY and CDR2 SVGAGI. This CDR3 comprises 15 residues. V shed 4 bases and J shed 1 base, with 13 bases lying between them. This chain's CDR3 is CASSSSGPRNTEAFF. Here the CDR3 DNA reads TGTGCCAGCAGTTCCTCGGGGCCCAGGAACACTGAAGCTTTCTTT.

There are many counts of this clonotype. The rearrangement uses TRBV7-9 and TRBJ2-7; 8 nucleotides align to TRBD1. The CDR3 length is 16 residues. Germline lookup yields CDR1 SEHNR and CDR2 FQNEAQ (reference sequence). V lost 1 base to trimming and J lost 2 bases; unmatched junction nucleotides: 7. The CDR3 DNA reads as TGTGCCAGCAGCTTAGGGGTGCGGACAGGGACCTACGAGCAGTACTTC. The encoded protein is CASSLGVRTGTYEQYF. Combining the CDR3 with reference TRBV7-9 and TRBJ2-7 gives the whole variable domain DTGVSQNPRHKITKRGQNVTFRCDPISEHNRLYWYRQTLGQGPEFLTYFQNEAQLEKSRLLSDRFSAERPKGSFSTLEIQRTEQGDSAMYLCASSLGVRTGTYEQYFGPGTRLTVT.

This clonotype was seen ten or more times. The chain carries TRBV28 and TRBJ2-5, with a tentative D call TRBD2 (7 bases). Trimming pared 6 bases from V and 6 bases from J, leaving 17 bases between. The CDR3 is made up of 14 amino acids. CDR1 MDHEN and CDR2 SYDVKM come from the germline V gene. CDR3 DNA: TGTGCCAGCAGCCCCGGGGGGCTCTCCCAGACCCAGTACTTC. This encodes CASSPGGLSQTQYF. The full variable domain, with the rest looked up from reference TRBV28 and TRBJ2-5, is DVKVTQSSRYLVKRTGEKVFLECVQDMDHENMFWYRQDPGLGLRLIYFSYDVKMKEKGDIPEGYSVSREKKERFSLILESASTNQTSMYLCASSPGGLSQTQYFGPGTRLLVL.

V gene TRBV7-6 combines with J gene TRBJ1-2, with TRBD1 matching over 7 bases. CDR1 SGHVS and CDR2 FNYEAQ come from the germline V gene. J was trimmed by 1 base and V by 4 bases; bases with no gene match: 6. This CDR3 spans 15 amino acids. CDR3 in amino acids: CASSSQGGINYGYTF. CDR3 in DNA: TGTGCCAGCAGCTCCCAGGGGGGGATTAACTATGGCTACACCTTC. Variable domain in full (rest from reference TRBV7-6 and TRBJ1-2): GAGVSQSPRYKVTKRGQDVALRCDPISGHVSLYWYRQALGQGPEFLTYFNYEAQQDKSGLPNDRFSAERPEGSISTLTIQRTEQRDSAMYRCASSSQGGINYGYTFGSGTRLTVV.

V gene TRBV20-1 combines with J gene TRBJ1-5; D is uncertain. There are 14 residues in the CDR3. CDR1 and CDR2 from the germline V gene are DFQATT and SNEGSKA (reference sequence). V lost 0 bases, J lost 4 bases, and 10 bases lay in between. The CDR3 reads CSARDRRNNQPQHF. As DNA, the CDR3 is TGCAGTGCTAGAGATAGGCGGAATAATCAGCCCCAGCATTTT.

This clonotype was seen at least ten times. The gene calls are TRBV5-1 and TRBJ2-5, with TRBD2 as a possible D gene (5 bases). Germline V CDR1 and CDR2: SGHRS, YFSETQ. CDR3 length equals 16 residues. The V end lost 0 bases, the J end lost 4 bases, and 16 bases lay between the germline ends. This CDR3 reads CASSLELSGGAETQYF. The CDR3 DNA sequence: TGCGCCAGCAGCTTGGAATTGAGCGGAGGCGCAGAGACCCAGTACTTC.

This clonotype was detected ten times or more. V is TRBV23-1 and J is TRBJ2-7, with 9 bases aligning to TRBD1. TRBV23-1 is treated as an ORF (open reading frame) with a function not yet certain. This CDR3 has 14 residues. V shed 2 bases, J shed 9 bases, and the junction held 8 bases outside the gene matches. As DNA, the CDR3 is TGCGCCAGCAGTCAACCCCGGGACAGGGAACGGCAGTACGTC. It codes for CASSQPRDRERQYV.

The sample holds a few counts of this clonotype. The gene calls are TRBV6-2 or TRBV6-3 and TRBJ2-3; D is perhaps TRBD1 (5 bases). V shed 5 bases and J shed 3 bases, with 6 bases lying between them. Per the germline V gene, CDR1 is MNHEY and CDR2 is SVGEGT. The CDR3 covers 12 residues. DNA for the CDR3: TGTGCCAGCAGTCACAGGACAGATACGCAGTATTTT. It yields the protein CASSHRTDTQYF.

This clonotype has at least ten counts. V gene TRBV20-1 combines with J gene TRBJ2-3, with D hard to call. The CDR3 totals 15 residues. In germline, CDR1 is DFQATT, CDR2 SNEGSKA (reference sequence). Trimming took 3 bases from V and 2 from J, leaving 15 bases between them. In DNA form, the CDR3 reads TGCAGTGCTAGGGGCCGTCCACTATCCACAGATACGCAGTATTTT. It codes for CSARGRPLSTDTQYF.

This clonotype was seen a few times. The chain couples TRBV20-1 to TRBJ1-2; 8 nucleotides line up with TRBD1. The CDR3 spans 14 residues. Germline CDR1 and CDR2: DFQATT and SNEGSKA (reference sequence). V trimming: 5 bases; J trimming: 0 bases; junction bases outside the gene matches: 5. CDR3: CSASDRGTNYGYTF. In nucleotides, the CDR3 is TGCAGTGCTTCCGACAGGGGAACTAACTATGGCTACACCTTC.

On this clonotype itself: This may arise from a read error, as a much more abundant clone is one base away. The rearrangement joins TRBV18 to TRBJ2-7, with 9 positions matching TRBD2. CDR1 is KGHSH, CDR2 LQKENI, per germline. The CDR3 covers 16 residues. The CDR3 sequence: CASSLWGTSYSYAQYF. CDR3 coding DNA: TGTGCCAGCTCCCTATGGGGGACTAGCTATTCCTACGCGCAGTACTTC.

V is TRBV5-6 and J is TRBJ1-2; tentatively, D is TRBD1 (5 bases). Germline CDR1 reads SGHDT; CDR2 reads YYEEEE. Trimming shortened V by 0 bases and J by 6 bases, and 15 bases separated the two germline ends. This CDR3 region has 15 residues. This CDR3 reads CASSLEGRESNGYTF. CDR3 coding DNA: TGTGCCAGCAGCTTGGAGGGCAGGGAGTCCAATGGCTACACCTTC.

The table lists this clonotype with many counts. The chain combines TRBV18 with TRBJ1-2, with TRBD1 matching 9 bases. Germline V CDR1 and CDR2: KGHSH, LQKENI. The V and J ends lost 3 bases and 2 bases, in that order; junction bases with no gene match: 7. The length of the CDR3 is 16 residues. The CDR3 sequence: CASSPSGQGFNYGYTF. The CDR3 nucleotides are TGTGCCAGCTCACCCTCGGGACAGGGATTCAACTATGGCTACACCTTC.

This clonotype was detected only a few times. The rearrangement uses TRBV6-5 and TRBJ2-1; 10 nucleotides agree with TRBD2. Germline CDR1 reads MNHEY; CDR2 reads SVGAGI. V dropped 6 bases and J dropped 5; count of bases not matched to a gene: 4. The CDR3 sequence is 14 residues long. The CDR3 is CASRRTSGNNEQFF. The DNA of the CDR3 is TGTGCCAGCAGAAGGACTAGCGGAAACAATGAGCAGTTCTTC.

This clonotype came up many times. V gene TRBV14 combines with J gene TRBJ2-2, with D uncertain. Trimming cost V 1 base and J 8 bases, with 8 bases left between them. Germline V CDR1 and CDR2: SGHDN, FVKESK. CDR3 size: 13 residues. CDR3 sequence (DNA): TGTGCCAGCAGCCAAGCAATGGCGGGGGAGCTGTTTTTT. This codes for CASSQAMAGELFF. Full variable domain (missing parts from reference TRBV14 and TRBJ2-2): EAGVTQFPSHSVIEKGQTVTLRCDPISGHDNLYWYRRVMGKEIKFLLHFVKESKQDESGMPNNRFLAERTGGTYSTLKVQPAELEDSGVYFCASSQAMAGELFFGEGSRLTVL.

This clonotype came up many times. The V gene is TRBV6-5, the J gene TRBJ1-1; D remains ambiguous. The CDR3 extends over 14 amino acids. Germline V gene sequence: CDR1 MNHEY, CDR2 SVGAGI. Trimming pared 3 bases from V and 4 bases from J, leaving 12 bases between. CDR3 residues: CASSYSAKGTEAFF. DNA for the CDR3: TGTGCCAGCAGTTATAGCGCGAAGGGCACTGAAGCTTTCTTT.

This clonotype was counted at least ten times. The CDR3 DNA follows: TGTGCCAGCAGCTTGGTACACCAGGAAGCTTTCTTT. Encoded protein: CASSLVHQEAFF. The chain uses TRBV5-8 and TRBJ1-1; D call uncertain. The CDR3 covers 12 residues. Germline CDR1 reads SGHTS; CDR2 reads YDEGEE. Between the trimmed V and J ends, which lost 0 bases and 8 bases, there was a span of 8 bases.

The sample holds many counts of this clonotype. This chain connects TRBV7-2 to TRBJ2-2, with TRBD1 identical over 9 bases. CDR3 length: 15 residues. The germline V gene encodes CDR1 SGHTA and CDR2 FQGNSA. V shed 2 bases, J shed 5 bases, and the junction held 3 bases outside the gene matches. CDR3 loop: CASSLRTGETGELFF. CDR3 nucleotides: TGTGCCAGCAGCTTACGGACAGGGGAAACCGGGGAGCTGTTTTTT. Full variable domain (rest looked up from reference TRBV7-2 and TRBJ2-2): GAGVSQSPSNKVTEKGKDVELRCDPISGHTALYWYRQSLGQGLEFLIYFQGNSAPDKSGLPSDRFSAERTGGSVSTLTIQRTQQEDSAVYLCASSLRTGETGELFFGEGSRLTVL.

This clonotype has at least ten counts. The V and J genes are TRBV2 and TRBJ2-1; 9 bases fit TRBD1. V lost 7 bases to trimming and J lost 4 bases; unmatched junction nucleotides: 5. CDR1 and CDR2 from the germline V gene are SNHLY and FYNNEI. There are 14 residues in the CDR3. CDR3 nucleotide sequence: TGTGCCAGCAATGGAGACAGGGGGTACAATGAGCAGTTCTTC. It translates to CASNGDRGYNEQFF.